This T cell receptor beta chain was profiled in a study of identical twins. The study, taken as a whole, reports: These conclusions were based on statistical analysis (cross-sectional, not following the same donors).

A universal primer site arose from template switching, and cDNA bore unique molecular identifiers. From the 5' RACE reads, TCRdb called clonotypes with MiXCR, one entry per CDR3 protein. The sample consists of around 230,000 distinct CDR3 sequences, around 10% of them appearing once. Only a few counts were recorded for this clonotype. Its specificity is unknown. The ends were cut back, 2 bases at V and 6 bases at J, with 16 bases in the middle. Germline V gives CDR1 DFQATT, CDR2 SNEGSKA (reference sequence). The CDR3 sequence is 14 residues long. Source material: memory (CD45RO+) T cells sorted from blood. The sequence derives from a woman between 18 and 30 years old in good health. The rearrangement joins TRBV20-1 to TRBJ1-1; tentative D call: TRBD1 (5 bases). Here the CDR3 reads CSARTWGGIAEAFF. The DNA for the CDR3 is TGCAGTGCTAGAACGTGGGGGGGGATCGCTGAAGCTTTCTTT.